The next 16 T cell receptor beta chains were all read from a single sample in a study of blood T cell repertoires in COVID-19 (dated by TCRdb to the early 2020s). The library was prepared using the immunoSEQ multiplex PCR assay. Sourced from immuneACCESS, this table was stored by TCRdb with only in-frame sequences that have V and J called. A share of the clones is absent; for the studies checked, an unresolved V gene accounts for under half, and the remainder has no known explanation. The table for this sample lists 130,000 or so clones; under 90% of them were counted only once. Of the sample, almost 8.5% is held by the ten largest clones. Sequencing was performed on peripheral blood. These TCRs come from a woman in her fifties or sixties with active or convalescent COVID-19.

The chain recombines TRBV6-5 with TRBJ1-5; a possible D gene is TRBD1 (6 bases). V lost 2 bases and J lost 4, with 9 bases in between. Germline assignment: CDR1 MNHEY and CDR2 SVGAGI. The CDR3 is 14 residues long. Here the CDR3 reads CASSYGRGNQPQHF. The CDR3 DNA reads as TGTGCCAGCAGTTACGGCAGGGGAAATCAGCCCCAGCATTTT.

V is TRBV7-3 and J is TRBJ2-7; perhaps TRBD2 as D (5 bases). Germline CDR1 is SGHTA and CDR2 is FQGTGA. V dropped 4 bases and J dropped 6 bases, with 13 bases sitting between them. The CDR3 is 13 residues long. This CDR3 reads CASSYSPGSEQYF. For the CDR3, the DNA is TGTGCCAGCAGCTACTCGCCGGGATCCGAGCAGTACTTC.

The chain carries TRBV4-2 and TRBJ2-1, with D perhaps matching TRBD2 (7 bases). V was shortened by 4 bases and J by 7 bases, with 29 bases between the two germline ends. CDR1 and CDR2 (germline): LGHNA, YNFKEQ. The length of the CDR3 is 19 residues. The CDR3 sequence is CASSPQTGGGGVFPNEQFF. For the CDR3, the DNA is TGTGCCAGCAGCCCCCAAACCGGGGGCGGGGGTGTGTTTCCAAATGAGCAGTTCTTC.

The chain uses TRBV6-5 and TRBJ2-7, with D unclear. Germline V gene lookup returns CDR1 MNHEY and CDR2 SVGAGI. This CDR3 has 14 residues. Trimming stripped 7 bases from V and 0 bases from J, with 13 bases between. The CDR3 DNA sequence: TGTGCCAGCAAAGTCCCTAGTCCCTCCTACGAGCAGTACTTC. It translates to CASKVPSPSYEQYF.

The J gene is TRBJ1-5, the V gene TRBV7-2; tentatively, D is TRBD1 (6 bases). CDR1 is SGHTA and CDR2 is FQGNSA in the germline V gene. V lost 4 bases to trimming and J lost 7 bases, with 20 bases between them. CDR3 size: 16 residues. CDR3 amino acids: CASSYLQAGVKQPQHF. The CDR3 DNA sequence: TGTGCCAGCAGCTACCTACAAGCAGGGGTCAAACAGCCCCAGCATTTT.

This chain uses TRBV3-1 (or the pseudogene TRBV3-2) with TRBJ1-4; 9 positions agree with TRBD1. V was pared by 2 bases and J by 7 bases, with 5 bases of the junction left unmatched. Looked up from germline, CDR1 is LGHDT and CDR2 is YNNKEL (reference sequence). This CDR3 has 15 amino acids. The CDR3 nucleotides are TGTGCCAGCAGCCAATACAGGGGGCTAGGTGAAAAACTGTTTTTT. Protein sequence: CASSQYRGLGEKLFF.

The gene calls are TRBV23-1 and TRBJ2-2, with a tentative D call TRBD2 (6 bases). TRBV23-1 is marked as an open reading frame, function uncertain. Trimming shortened V by 0 bases and J by 6 bases, and 17 bases separated the two germline ends. This CDR3 is built from 17 residues. CDR3 residues: CASSQSGEDSLPGELFF. The DNA of the CDR3 is TGCGCCAGCAGTCAATCGGGGGAGGACTCCCTACCCGGGGAGCTGTTTTTT.

The chain joins TRBV2 to TRBJ1-2; D not resolved. The V and J ends lost 5 bases and 7 bases respectively, with 8 bases between them. Germline V gene lookup returns CDR1 SNHLY and CDR2 FYNNEI. The CDR3 spans 11 residues. The CDR3 region is CASSLTVGYTF. The CDR3 bases are TGTGCCAGCAGTCTGACTGTTGGCTACACCTTC.

The chain combines TRBV11-2 with TRBJ1-1; D possibly corresponds to TRBD1 (6 bases). The CDR3 sequence is 14 residues long. CDR1 is SGHAT, CDR2 FQNNGV, per germline. Trimming removed 1 base at V and 6 bases at J, with 12 bases between. This CDR3 reads CASSLVGGGSEAFF. The DNA of the CDR3 is TGTGCCAGCAGCTTAGTGGGGGGGGGCTCTGAAGCTTTCTTT.

The rearrangement joins TRBV2 to TRBJ1-4, with D maybe TRBD1 (5 bases). The CDR3 has 14 amino acids. CDR1 is SNHLY, CDR2 FYNNEI, per germline. The germline V and J ends were trimmed by 1 base and 7 bases, with 10 bases remaining between them. CDR3 DNA: TGTGCCAGCAGTGAAGGGGGCTTGGCTGAAAAACTGTTTTTT. Its translation: CASSEGGLAEKLFF.

The chain employs TRBV20-1 and TRBJ2-1, with D possibly matching TRBD2 (5 bases). This CDR3 has 13 residues. The germline V and J ends were trimmed by 3 bases and 15 bases, with 21 bases remaining between them. Germline CDR1 is DFQATT and CDR2 is SNEGSKA (reference sequence). The CDR3 here is CSASDPTRSVGFF. CDR3 DNA: TGCAGTGCTAGTGACCCTACTAGATCGGTGGGGTTCTTC.

This clone came up a few times. This rearrangement joins TRBV29-1 to TRBJ1-3, with D possibly matching TRBD1 (6 bases). Per germline, CDR1 SQVTM and CDR2 ANQGSEA. V was shortened by 3 bases and J by 2 bases, with 26 bases between the two germline ends. The CDR3 loop spans 19 amino acids. The CDR3 protein is CSVDVLAETGDNTGNTIYF. The CDR3 DNA is TGCAGCGTTGATGTGTTGGCCGAGACCGGGGACAATACTGGAAACACCATATATTTT.

V usage is TRBV27 and J usage is TRBJ1-3, with no clear D. This CDR3 spans 17 amino acids. Germline V gene sequence: CDR1 MNHEY, CDR2 SMNVEV (reference sequence). Trimming removed 6 bases from V and 0 bases from J, with 18 bases in between. The CDR3 spells CASSNCSTVDSGNTIYF. CDR3 bases: TGTGCCAGCAGCAACTGCTCCACCGTCGACTCTGGAAACACCATATATTTT.

The chain recombines TRBV30 with TRBJ2-1, with 11 bases matching TRBD2. CDR1 GTSNPN and CDR2 SVGIG come from the germline V gene (reference sequence). The CDR3 covers 15 residues. The trim removed 0 bases at V and 4 bases at J, leaving 2 bases unmatched. The chain's CDR3 is CAWSVSSGRYNEQFF. The DNA for the CDR3 is TGTGCCTGGAGTGTCTCTAGCGGGAGGTACAATGAGCAGTTCTTC.

V and J are TRBV5-4 and TRBJ2-1, with 9 bases identical to TRBD2. This CDR3 has 15 amino acids. Germline CDR1 and CDR2: SGHNT and YYREEE (reference sequence). Losses at the gene ends were 0 bases for V and 6 bases for J; bases not matched to a gene: 4. DNA for the CDR3: TGTGCCAGCAGCTTGGACGCTAGCGGGATCAATGAGCAGTTCTTC. Translation gives CASSLDASGINEQFF. Using reference TRBV5-4 and TRBJ2-1 for the parts outside the CDR3, the full variable domain is ETGVTQSPTHLIKTRGQQVTLRCSSQSGHNTVSWYQQALGQGPQFIFQYYREEENGRGNFPPRFSGLQFPNYSSELNVNALELDDSALYLCASSLDASGINEQFFGPGTRLTVL.

The chain links TRBV5-4 to TRBJ1-4; 7 bases align to TRBD1. The V gene end was trimmed by 2 bases and the J gene end by 8 bases; junction bases not matched to a gene: 3. Germline V CDR1 and CDR2: SGHNT, YYREEE (reference sequence). The CDR3 is 13 residues long. The CDR3 reads CASSFDRAEKLFF. The CDR3 nucleotides read TGTGCCAGCAGCTTTGACAGGGCGGAAAAACTGTTTTTT. Complete variable domain (other parts from reference TRBV5-4 and TRBJ1-4): ETGVTQSPTHLIKTRGQQVTLRCSSQSGHNTVSWYQQALGQGPQFIFQYYREEENGRGNFPPRFSGLQFPNYSSELNVNALELDDSALYLCASSFDRAEKLFFGSGTQLSVL.